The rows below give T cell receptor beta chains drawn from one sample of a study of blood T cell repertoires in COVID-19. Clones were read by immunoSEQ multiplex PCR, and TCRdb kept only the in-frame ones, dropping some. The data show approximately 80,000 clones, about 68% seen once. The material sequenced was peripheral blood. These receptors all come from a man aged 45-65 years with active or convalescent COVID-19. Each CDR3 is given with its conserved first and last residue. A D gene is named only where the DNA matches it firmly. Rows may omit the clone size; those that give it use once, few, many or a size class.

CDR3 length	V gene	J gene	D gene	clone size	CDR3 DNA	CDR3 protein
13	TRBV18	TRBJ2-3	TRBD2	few	TGTGCCAGCGATCGGGGGGGTCCAGATACGCAGTATTTT	CASDRGGPDTQYF
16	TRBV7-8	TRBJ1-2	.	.	TGTGCCAGCAGCTTAGTGGGCGGGGAGTTGGACTATGGCTACACCTTC	CASSLVGGELDYGYTF
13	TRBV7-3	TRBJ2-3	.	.	TGTGCCAGCAGCCCTGGGGGGGCCGATACGCAGTATTTT	CASSPGGADTQYF
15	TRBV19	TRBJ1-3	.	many	TGTGCCAGTACCAGGGACATAGCCTCTGGAAACACCATATATTTT	CASTRDIASGNTIYF
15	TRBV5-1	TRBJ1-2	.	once	TGCGCCAGCAGCTCCGCCCAGGCAACTAACTATGGCTACACCTTC	CASSSAQATNYGYTF
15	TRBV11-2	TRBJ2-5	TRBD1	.	TGTGCCAGCAGGCCTGGACAGGGAAGGAGGGAGACCCAGTACTTC	CASRPGQGRRETQYF
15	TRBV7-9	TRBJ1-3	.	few	TGTGCCAGCAGCTTAGTCTTAGGGGATGGAAACACCATATATTTT	CASSLVLGDGNTIYF
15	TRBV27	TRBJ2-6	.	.	TGTGCCAGCAGTTCCACAGTATCTGGGGCCAACGTCCTGACTTTC	CASSSTVSGANVLTF
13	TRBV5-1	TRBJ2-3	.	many	TGCGCCAGCAGTGACACCAGCACAGATACGCAGTATTTT	CASSDTSTDTQYF
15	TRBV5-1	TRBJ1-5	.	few	TGCGCCAGCAGCTTAGGGGGAGAGGGCAATCAGCCCCAGCATTTT	CASSLGGEGNQPQHF
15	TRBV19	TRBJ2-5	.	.	TGTGCCAGTAGTTCCTCCGTGGCTAGCCAAGAGACCCAGTACTTC	CASSSSVASQETQYF
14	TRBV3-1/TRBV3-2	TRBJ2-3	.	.	TGTGCCAGCAGCCAAGGGCTAGAAGCAGATACGCAGTATTTT	CASSQGLEADTQYF
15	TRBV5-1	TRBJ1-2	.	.	TGCGCCAGCAGCGGGGGGTCAGCCAAAGACTATGGCTACACCTTC	CASSGGSAKDYGYTF
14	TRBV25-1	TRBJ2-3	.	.	TGTGCCAGCATGGGGAAGGAGGAAACAGATACGCAGTATTTT	CASMGKEETDTQYF
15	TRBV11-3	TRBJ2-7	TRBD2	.	TGTGCCAGCAGCGCGTTCGGGGGGGAGATCAACGAGCAGTACTTC	CASSAFGGEINEQYF
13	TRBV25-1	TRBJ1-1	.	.	TGTGCCAGCAGATCTAGGGGGAACACTGAAGCTTTCTTT	CASRSRGNTEAFF